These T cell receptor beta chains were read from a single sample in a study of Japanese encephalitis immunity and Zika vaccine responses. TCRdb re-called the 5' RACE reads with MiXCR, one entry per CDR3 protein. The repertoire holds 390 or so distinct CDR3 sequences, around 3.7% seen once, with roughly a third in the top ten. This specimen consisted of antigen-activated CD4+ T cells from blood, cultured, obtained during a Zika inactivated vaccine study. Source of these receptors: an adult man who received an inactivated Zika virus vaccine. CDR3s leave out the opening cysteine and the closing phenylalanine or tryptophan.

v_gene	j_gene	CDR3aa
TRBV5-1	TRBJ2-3	ASSLASGHTDTQY
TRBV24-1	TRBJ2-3	ATSDPRQASTDTQY
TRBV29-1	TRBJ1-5	SVEAHPDQPQH
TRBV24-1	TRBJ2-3	ATSDLGGTVYTQY
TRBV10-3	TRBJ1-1	AISETQNTEAF
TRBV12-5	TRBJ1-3	ASGFLQGRNTIY
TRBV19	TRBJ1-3	ASSMEVSGNTIY
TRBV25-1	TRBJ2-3	ASTPSGGASTDTQY
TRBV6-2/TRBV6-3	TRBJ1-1	ASSYYQGRAEAF
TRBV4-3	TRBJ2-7	ASSQLVGTGSYEQY
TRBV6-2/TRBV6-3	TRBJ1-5	ASRPTTSLTVYSNQPQH
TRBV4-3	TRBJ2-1	ASSLEQEQF
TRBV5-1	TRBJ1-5	ASSLGTGMNQPQH
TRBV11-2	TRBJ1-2	ASSRQPYGYT
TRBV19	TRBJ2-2	ASSRPITQGSGELF
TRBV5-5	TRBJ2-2	ASSLDGGLF
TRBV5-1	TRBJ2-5	ASSRGRFQETQY
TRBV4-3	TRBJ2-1	ASSQVGDHDEQF
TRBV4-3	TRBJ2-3	ASSQSDFTDTQY
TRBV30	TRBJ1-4	AWRKEKLF
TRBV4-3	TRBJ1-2	ASSQLGQAYGYT